A single sample gave rise to the 10 T cell receptor beta chains below, sequenced in a study of T cell changes during pregnancy in multiple sclerosis. Method: immunoSEQ multiplex PCR; TCRdb's copy keeps in-frame clones and lacks some. Among about 67,000 clones, 80% to 95% were seen once, and the ten largest hold 1.6%. Specimen: peripheral blood, collected in the first trimester of pregnancy. The receptors originated from a female donor in good health, enrolled as a control in a pregnancy study.

The genes are TRBV10-3 and TRBJ2-5, with D possibly being TRBD2 (6 bases). The CDR3 is 14 residues long. V was shortened by 0 bases and J by 5 bases, with 10 bases between the two germline ends. Germline V gives CDR1 ENHRY, CDR2 SYGVKD. DNA of the CDR3: TGTGCCATCAGTGAGTCGGGAGGTGCCGAGACCCAGTACTTC. Its translation is CAISESGGAETQYF.

This chain connects TRBV14 to TRBJ2-1; no reliable D call. CDR1 SGHDN and CDR2 FVKESK come from the germline V gene. Trimming took off 0 bases at V and 2 bases at J, with 11 bases between the two ends. CDR3 length: 16 residues. Here the CDR3 reads CASSQDGAVPYNEQFF. CDR3 sequence (DNA): TGTGCCAGCAGCCAAGATGGAGCAGTACCCTACAATGAGCAGTTCTTC.

V and J are TRBV29-1 and TRBJ2-2, with a possible D match to TRBD2 (6 bases). This CDR3 comprises 13 residues. Between the trimmed V and J ends, which lost 3 bases and 7 bases, there was a span of 12 bases. Germline V gene sequence: CDR1 SQVTM, CDR2 ANQGSEA. The CDR3 loop reads CSVEGGIDGELFF. CDR3 nucleotides: TGCAGCGTTGAGGGAGGCATTGACGGGGAGCTGTTTTTT.

The chain has TRBV6-5 and TRBJ1-1, with TRBD1 matching 10 bases. The CDR3 spans 15 residues. V shed 6 bases, J shed 0 bases, and the junction held 4 bases outside the gene matches. Germline CDR1 reads MNHEY; CDR2 reads SVGAGI. The CDR3 protein is CASRWGQGLNTEAFF. As DNA, the CDR3 is TGTGCCAGCAGATGGGGACAGGGGTTGAACACTGAAGCTTTCTTT.

The chain links TRBV5-1 to TRBJ2-5; maybe TRBD1 (7 bases). The CDR3 consists of 15 residues. From germline, CDR1 is SGHRS and CDR2 YFSETQ. Trimming shortened V by 5 bases and J by 5 bases, and 19 bases separated the two germline ends. As DNA, the CDR3 is TGCGCCAGCAGTCCCGCAGGGGGTCGGGAGGAGACCCAGTACTTC. It codes for CASSPAGGREETQYF. Combining the CDR3 with reference TRBV5-1 and TRBJ2-5 gives the whole variable domain KAGVTQTPRYLIKTRGQQVTLSCSPISGHRSVSWYQQTPGQGLQFLFEYFSETQRNKGNFPGRFSGRQFSNSRSEMNVSTLELGDSALYLCASSPAGGREETQYFGPGTRLLVL.

The chain is built from TRBV2 and TRBJ2-7; 12 positions match TRBD2. CDR3 size: 18 residues. Germline V gene lookup returns CDR1 SNHLY and CDR2 FYNNEI. With 3 bases clipped from V and 6 bases from J, the junction kept 15 bases outside the gene matches. The CDR3 protein is CASSDASGRATHPREQYF. Here the CDR3 DNA reads TGTGCCAGCAGTGACGCTAGCGGGAGGGCCACCCACCCGCGCGAGCAGTACTTC.

This chain connects TRBV2 to TRBJ2-3; 7 bases match TRBD2. J was trimmed by 3 bases and V by 8 bases; bases with no gene match: 14. CDR1 SNHLY and CDR2 FYNNEI come from the germline V gene. The CDR3 length is 16 residues. This chain's CDR3 is CASHPGAGAGTDTQYF. The DNA of the CDR3 is TGTGCCAGCCACCCTGGTGCGGGAGCTGGTACAGATACGCAGTATTTT.

V gene TRBV4-1 combines with J gene TRBJ2-7; 7 bases line up with TRBD2. The CDR3 sequence is 15 residues long. J lost 2 bases, V lost 0 bases, and 4 bases had no gene match. Germline values: CDR1 MGHRA, CDR2 YSYEKL. As DNA, the CDR3 is TGCGCCAGCAGCCAAGATGGGGGGGGAACCTACGAGCAGTACTTC. Translating it yields CASSQDGGGTYEQYF.

This chain uses TRBV5-1 with TRBJ2-5, with TRBD1 matching 8 bases. CDR1 is SGHRS, CDR2 YFSETQ, per germline. This CDR3 spans 15 amino acids. The junction had 7 bases not matched to a gene; V was cut back by 2 bases and J by 4 bases. CDR3 DNA sequence: TGCGCCAGCAGCTTAGGCAGGGGGCTGCGAGAGACCCAGTACTTC. Translation gives CASSLGRGLRETQYF.

The CDR3 coding sequence is TGTGCCAGCAGCCAAGATGGGCTAGCGGGGAGTACCGAGCAGTACTTC. Residues: CASSQDGLAGSTEQYF. The chain recombines TRBV14 with TRBJ2-7; 9 bases agree with TRBD2. The CDR3 covers 16 residues. Unmatched junction bases numbered 9, after V lost 0 bases and J lost 6 bases. Per the germline V gene, CDR1 is SGHDN and CDR2 is FVKESK. Full variable domain (remainder filled in from reference TRBV14 and TRBJ2-7): EAGVTQFPSHSVIEKGQTVTLRCDPISGHDNLYWYRRVMGKEIKFLLHFVKESKQDESGMPNNRFLAERTGGTYSTLKVQPAELEDSGVYFCASSQDGLAGSTEQYFGPGTRLTVT.